Below, 12 T cell receptor beta chains from the same sample are listed, as sequenced in a study of blood T cell repertoires in COVID-19. Clones were read by immunoSEQ multiplex PCR, and TCRdb kept only the in-frame ones, dropping some. This table holds 150,000 to 200,000 clones, 90% found once. The sequencing sample was made of peripheral blood. These receptors all stem from a man aged 55 to 70 with active or convalescent COVID-19.

The chain combines TRBV10-3 with TRBJ2-3, with a weak D call TRBD1 (5 bases). CDR1 is ENHRY and CDR2 is SYGVKD in the germline V gene. V was trimmed by 3 bases and J by 3 bases, leaving 10 bases between them. The CDR3 is made up of 14 amino acids. The CDR3 DNA follows: TGTGCCATCAGTGATCGGCAGGGAACAGATACGCAGTATTTT. Its translation: CAISDRQGTDTQYF.

The chain uses TRBV7-9 and TRBJ1-2, with TRBD1 identical over 7 bases. From germline, CDR1 is SEHNR and CDR2 FQNEAQ (reference sequence). The CDR3 spans 16 residues. V dropped 5 bases and J dropped 2; count of bases not matched to a gene: 11. The CDR3 here is CASSPRGDRPNYGYTF. The DNA of the CDR3 is TGTGCCAGCAGCCCTAGGGGGGACAGACCAAACTATGGCTACACCTTC.

The V call is TRBV24-1, the J call TRBJ2-3; 15 positions match TRBD2. V was pared by 6 bases and J by 5 bases, with 5 bases of the junction left unmatched. The CDR3 consists of 16 residues. Germline loops: CDR1 KGHDR, CDR2 SFDVKD. CDR3 region: CATSPGLAGGGDTQYF. As DNA, the CDR3 is TGTGCCACCAGTCCGGGACTAGCGGGAGGTGGAGATACGCAGTATTTT.

The rearrangement links TRBV29-1 to TRBJ2-7, with D perhaps matching TRBD2 (5 bases). Germline V gives CDR1 SQVTM, CDR2 ANQGSEA. The CDR3 extends over 12 amino acids. Trimming stripped 3 bases from V and 0 bases from J, with 6 bases between. In DNA form, the CDR3 reads TGCAGCGTTGACGGGGACTCCTACGAGCAGTACTTC. It codes for CSVDGDSYEQYF.

With regard to this clone: One end of the junction varies from germline; a read error may be responsible. This chain connects TRBV27 to TRBJ2-1; 16 bases agree with TRBD2. The germline V gene encodes CDR1 MNHEY and CDR2 SMNVEV (reference sequence). The CDR3 contains 15 residues. CDR3 sequence reads: CASGGLAGGSDEQFF. In nucleotides, the CDR3 is TGCGCCAGCGGGGGACTAGCGGGGGGGAGCGATGAGCAGTTCTTC.

The count of this clone is one. The CDR3 DNA sequence: TGCGCCAGCAGCTTGGGGGGCAGGAGCAACTATGGCTACACCTTC. Its protein product is CASSLGGRSNYGYTF. The rearrangement joins TRBV5-1 to TRBJ1-2, with a tentative D call TRBD1 (5 bases). The CDR3 spans 15 residues. Per germline, CDR1 SGHRS and CDR2 YFSETQ. Trimming removed 0 bases from V and 2 bases from J, with 11 bases in between.

CDR3 protein: CASSYTSGRGADTQYF. The CDR3 region has the DNA TGTGCCAGCAGTTACACTAGCGGGAGAGGGGCAGATACGCAGTATTTT. The V gene is TRBV6-6, the J gene TRBJ2-3; 11 bases fit TRBD2. The CDR3 is 16 residues long. The J segment lost 4 bases and the V segment lost 2 bases, leaving 5 bases of the junction unmatched. Germline CDR1 and CDR2: MNHNY and SVGAGI (reference sequence).

J is TRBJ1-2 and V is TRBV5-1; 9 positions agree with TRBD1. The germline CDR1 and CDR2 sequences are SGHRS and YFSETQ. After removal of 3 bases from V and 7 bases from J, the junction contained 7 bases not matched to a gene. The CDR3 loop spans 14 amino acids. For the CDR3, the DNA is TGCGCCAGCAGCTCGTACAGGGGGCGGGGTGGCTACACCTTC. Translating gives CASSSYRGRGGYTF.

The chain combines TRBV18 with TRBJ2-6, with D perhaps matching TRBD1 (5 bases). Germline CDR1 is KGHSH and CDR2 is LQKENI. The CDR3 loop spans 18 amino acids. With 1 base removed from V and 0 bases from J, the gap between germline ends came to 13 bases. CDR3 protein: CASSPRQPFFSGANVLTF. The DNA of the CDR3 is TGTGCCAGCTCACCACGACAGCCATTCTTCTCTGGGGCCAACGTCCTGACTTTC.

This chain uses TRBV30 with TRBJ1-4, with D possibly TRBD1 on 5 matching bases. V was pared by 4 bases and J by 7 bases, with 10 bases between. Germline lookup yields CDR1 GTSNPN and CDR2 SVGIG (reference sequence). The CDR3 length is 12 residues. CDR3 amino acids: CAWTGSGEKLFF. The CDR3 DNA follows: TGTGCCTGGACAGGGTCGGGTGAAAAACTGTTTTTT.

This chain joins TRBV5-1 and TRBJ1-2; 9 bases are a match to TRBD1. The CDR3 is 17 residues long. Germline V gives CDR1 SGHRS, CDR2 YFSETQ. Trimming removed 3 bases from V and 4 bases from J; junction bases left unmatched: 13. The CDR3 DNA reads TGCGCCAGCAGCTCCGGGACAGGGAGACAGATAGGCTATGGCTACACCTTC. Its protein product is CASSSGTGRQIGYGYTF.

The chain links TRBV5-1 to TRBJ2-2; TRBD1 might be the D (5 bases). V was pared by 4 bases and J by 6 bases, with 13 bases between. Germline loops: CDR1 SGHRS, CDR2 YFSETQ. The CDR3 covers 14 residues. Written as DNA, the CDR3 is TGCGCCAGCAGCCTACCCCTAGGGGCCGGGGAGCTGTTTTTT. Amino acids: CASSLPLGAGELFF.